These 22 T cell receptor beta chains were sequenced from one sample in a study of cytomegalovirus exposure and HLA in healthy donors. This PCR relied on a set of 60 Vbeta primers and 13 Jbeta primers. Profiled with immunoSEQ multiplex PCR; TCRdb holds only in-frame clones, not every one. In the table there are 100,000 to 150,000 clones, over 70% of which are singletons. Specimen: PBMCs. These receptors were taken from a man younger than 30 in good health and CMV-seropositive.

The chain uses TRBV19 and TRBJ2-7; TRBD2 is a possible D gene (6 bases). V was clipped by 3 bases and J by 3 bases, with 15 bases between them. The germline gives CDR1 LNHDA, CDR2 SQIVND (reference sequence). The CDR3 extends over 15 amino acids. The CDR3 is CASSIGATAGYEQYF. CDR3 coding DNA: TGTGCCAGTAGTATCGGGGCGACAGCGGGCTACGAGCAGTACTTC.

This clone has only a few counts. This rearrangement joins TRBV13 to TRBJ2-7; tentatively, D is TRBD2 (6 bases). V lost 7 bases, J lost 5 bases, and 15 bases lay in between. There are 13 residues in the CDR3. The germline V gene has CDR1 PRHDT and CDR2 FYEKMQ (reference sequence). The DNA of the CDR3 is TGTGCCAGCACGACGGGGGAGGTCCACGAGCAGTACTTC. The encoded protein is CASTTGEVHEQYF.

The chain joins TRBV9 to TRBJ2-3; D unresolved. Germline V gives CDR1 SGDLS, CDR2 YYNGEE. V lost 3 bases, J lost 3 bases, and 14 bases lay in between. This CDR3 is 15 amino acids long. CDR3 sequence (DNA): TGTGCCAGCAGCGCCGTGGCTTGGCCAACAGATACGCAGTATTTT. It yields the protein CASSAVAWPTDTQYF.

The rearrangement uses TRBV10-2 and TRBJ2-7; the D gene is possibly TRBD1 (6 bases). V was trimmed by 3 bases and J by 1 base, leaving 13 bases between them. This CDR3 is 15 amino acids long. The germline V gene has CDR1 WSHSY and CDR2 SAAADI. In DNA, the CDR3 is TGCGCCAGCAGTGATCTCCGGGACACGTCCTACGAGCAGTACTTC. It yields the protein CASSDLRDTSYEQYF.

The chain couples TRBV5-6 to TRBJ2-5; the D is unclear. The CDR3 covers 13 residues. In germline, CDR1 is SGHDT, CDR2 YYEEEE. Between the trimmed V and J ends, which lost 0 bases and 2 bases, there was a span of 5 bases. The CDR3 region is CASSLGRQETQYF. CDR3 coding DNA: TGTGCCAGCAGCTTGGGCAGACAAGAGACCCAGTACTTC.

The chain uses TRBV7-9 and TRBJ1-1; no reliable D call. Germline CDR1 is SEHNR and CDR2 is FQNEAQ (reference sequence). V gave up 5 bases and J gave up 2 bases, with 3 bases separating them. The CDR3 consists of 11 residues. The CDR3 region has the DNA TGTGCCAGCAGCCAAAACACTGAAGCTTTCTTT. It yields the protein CASSQNTEAFF. Full variable domain (missing parts from reference TRBV7-9 and TRBJ1-1): DTGVSQNPRHKITKRGQNVTFRCDPISEHNRLYWYRQTLGQGPEFLTYFQNEAQLEKSRLLSDRFSAERPKGSFSTLEIQRTEQGDSAMYLCASSQNTEAFFGQGTRLTVV.

The V gene is TRBV19, the J gene TRBJ1-6; TRBD1 is a possible D gene (6 bases). The CDR3 covers 14 residues. Germline CDR1 reads LNHDA; CDR2 reads SQIVND (reference sequence). V dropped 5 bases and J dropped 6 bases, with 11 bases sitting between them. As DNA, the CDR3 is TGTGCCAGTAGTCGGACAGACACTAATTCACCCCTCCACTTT. Protein product: CASSRTDTNSPLHF.

The CDR3 bases are TGTGCCTTGATTATCAGCGGATTAGCCAAAAACATTCAGTACTTC. Its protein product is CALIISGLAKNIQYF. The chain couples TRBV30 to TRBJ2-4; D perhaps matches TRBD2 (5 bases). V was clipped by 7 bases and J by 0 bases, with 16 bases between them. The CDR3 runs to 15 residues. Germline CDR1 and CDR2: GTSNPN and SVGIG (reference sequence).

V and J are TRBV30 and TRBJ1-1; TRBD1 might be the D (6 bases). Trimming cost V 8 bases and J 2 bases, with 18 bases left between them. CDR1 is GTSNPN, CDR2 SVGIG, per germline (reference sequence). This CDR3 comprises 14 residues. DNA of the CDR3: TGTGCCCACGGTCGGGGGGGGGCTAACACTGAAGCTTTCTTT. Its protein is CAHGRGGANTEAFF. Full variable domain (outside the CDR3, taken from reference TRBV30 and TRBJ1-1): SQTIHQWPATLVQPVGSPLSLECTVEGTSNPNLYWYRQAAGRGLQLLFYSVGIGQISSEVPQNLSASRPQDRQFILSSKKLLLSDSGFYLCAHGRGGANTEAFFGQGTRLTVV.

This clone was counted a single time. The chain uses TRBV6-6 and TRBJ1-1; weak D call: TRBD1 (5 bases). The CDR3 is 14 amino acids. Germline V gene data show CDR1 as MNHNY and CDR2 as SVGAGI (reference sequence). V was shortened by 6 bases and J by 3 bases, with 14 bases between the two germline ends. The CDR3 DNA reads as TGTGCCAGCAGAAACCGGGGGGGGGACACTGAAGCTTTCTTT. It codes for CASRNRGGDTEAFF.

The rearrangement uses TRBV5-1 and TRBJ1-4; no reliable D call. Germline CDR1 is SGHRS and CDR2 is YFSETQ. The CDR3 contains 15 residues. The V and J ends lost 2 bases and 8 bases respectively, with 16 bases between them. The CDR3 bases are TGCGCCAGCAGCTTAGGATCCGGGGTAGGAGAAAAACTGTTTTTT. Translation: CASSLGSGVGEKLFF.

Remarks on this clone: The germline gene is not matched at one end of the junction; a read error may be the cause. The rearrangement joins TRBV19 to TRBJ1-5; 8 positions agree with TRBD1. Germline V CDR1 and CDR2: LNHDA, SQIVND (reference sequence). The CDR3 contains 11 residues. CDR3 loop: CASTGQGSSNF. The CDR3 DNA follows: TGTGCCAGTACCGGACAGGGCTCTTCCAATTTT.

This chain connects TRBV7-2 to TRBJ1-2, with D possibly matching TRBD1 (5 bases). There are 13 residues in the CDR3. The V end lost 1 base, the J end lost 9 bases, and 12 bases lay between the germline ends. The germline CDR1 and CDR2 sequences are SGHTA and FQGNSA. The CDR3: CASSLVRGDRYTF. The CDR3 coding sequence is TGTGCCAGCAGCTTAGTACGGGGGGATCGCTACACCTTC.

V usage is TRBV7-2 and J usage is TRBJ2-7; TRBD2 agrees at 7 bases. Germline loops: CDR1 SGHTA, CDR2 FQGNSA. The CDR3 sequence is 13 residues long. Trimming removed 4 bases from V and 3 bases from J; junction bases left unmatched: 3. CDR3: CASSSRTSYEQYF. CDR3 nucleotides: TGTGCCAGCAGCTCCCGGACTAGCTACGAGCAGTACTTC.

The chain couples TRBV7-2 to TRBJ2-4; D may be TRBD1 (6 bases). This CDR3 is 14 amino acids long. V was clipped by 1 base and J by 10 bases, with 14 bases between them. Germline V CDR1 and CDR2: SGHTA, FQGNSA. The CDR3 DNA sequence: TGTGCCAGCAGCTTAGTTCCAGGGGCAGGGATTCAGTACTTC. Translation: CASSLVPGAGIQYF.

The chain uses TRBV19 and TRBJ2-6, with D uncertain. CDR1 LNHDA and CDR2 SQIVND come from the germline V gene (reference sequence). V was clipped by 3 bases and J by 0 bases, with 12 bases between them. This CDR3 has 17 residues. Here the CDR3 reads CASSIQATVSGANVLTF. The CDR3 DNA reads as TGTGCCAGTAGTATTCAGGCCACGGTCTCTGGGGCCAACGTCCTGACTTTC.

The chain employs TRBV5-4 and TRBJ1-3, with TRBD1 as a possible D gene (5 bases). Trimming took 4 bases from V and 3 from J, leaving 11 bases between them. This CDR3 region has 14 residues. The germline V gene encodes CDR1 SGHNT and CDR2 YYREEE (reference sequence). CDR3: CASSGGGFGNTIYF. DNA for the CDR3: TGTGCCAGCAGCGGGGGGGGATTTGGAAACACCATATATTTT.

As for this clone: One end of the junction varies from germline; a read error may be responsible. This chain uses TRBV5-1 with TRBJ1-6, with D uncertain. Germline V lookup: CDR1 SGHRS, CDR2 YFSETQ. The CDR3 covers 14 residues. As DNA, the CDR3 is TGCACCAGCAGCTTGTCCGGTGATAATTCACCCCTCCACTTT. Protein: CTSSLSGDNSPLHF. The full variable domain, in which reference TRBV5-1 and TRBJ1-6 provide the parts outside the CDR3, is KAGVTQTPRYLIKTRGQQVTLSCSPISGHRSVSWYQQTPGQGLQFLFEYFSETQRNKGNFPGRFSGRQFSNSRSEMNVSTLELGDSALYLCTSSLSGDNSPLHFGNGTRLTVT.

The rearrangement uses TRBV5-1 and TRBJ1-1; 7 nucleotides align to TRBD1. The germline CDR1 and CDR2 sequences are SGHRS and YFSETQ. The CDR3 sequence is 14 residues long. J was trimmed by 3 bases and V by 4 bases; bases with no gene match: 6. The CDR3 protein is CASSLDRVDTEAFF. DNA for the CDR3: TGCGCCAGCAGCCTAGACAGGGTGGACACTGAAGCTTTCTTT.

The V and J genes are TRBV4-3 and TRBJ2-1; 9 nucleotides agree with TRBD2. The V gene's germline CDR1 is LGHNA and CDR2 YSLEER. Trimming took 0 bases from V and 1 from J; bases not matched to a gene: 10. This CDR3 is 19 amino acids long. CDR3 in DNA: TGCGCCAGCAGCCAAGACCTCACGGCGGGGGGGCTGTCCTACAATGAGCAGTTCTTC. Amino acid sequence: CASSQDLTAGGLSYNEQFF.

This clone was detected only once. V is TRBV30 and J is TRBJ1-1; unclear D gene. The germline V gene has CDR1 GTSNPN and CDR2 SVGIG (reference sequence). The CDR3 has 13 residues. Trimming pared 7 bases from V and 11 bases from J, leaving 23 bases between. The CDR3 loop is CAYFPSGPLGAFF. DNA of the CDR3: TGTGCCTATTTCCCGAGCGGGCCATTGGGGGCTTTCTTT. Complete variable domain (other parts from reference TRBV30 and TRBJ1-1): SQTIHQWPATLVQPVGSPLSLECTVEGTSNPNLYWYRQAAGRGLQLLFYSVGIGQISSEVPQNLSASRPQDRQFILSSKKLLLSDSGFYLCAYFPSGPLGAFFGQGTRLTVV.

This rearrangement joins TRBV4-3 to TRBJ2-6, with D possibly being TRBD1 (5 bases). This CDR3 has 16 amino acids. CDR1 is LGHNA and CDR2 is YSLEER in the germline V gene. V was clipped by 0 bases and J by 2 bases, with 8 bases between them. Written as DNA, the CDR3 is TGCGCCAGCAGCCAAGACACAGGAACTGGGGCCAACGTCCTGACTTTC. Amino acid sequence: CASSQDTGTGANVLTF.